These 21 T cell receptor beta chains were all obtained from the same sample, sequenced in a study of T cell responses to AZD1222 COVID-19 vaccine. Profiling relied on immunoSEQ multiplex PCR, and the TCRdb table lists in-frame clones only, not all of them. This sample has under 130,000 clones, with around 94% found just once. Sample: peripheral blood, taken on day 0 of AZD1222 vaccination. The receptors here all came from an adult in good health.

The chain combines TRBV4-3 with TRBJ2-7; TRBD1 matches 10 bases. Germline CDR1 LGHNA, CDR2 YSLEER. The V segment lost 1 base and the J segment 6 bases; nucleotides outside the gene matches: 6. The CDR3 runs 15 residues. CDR3 sequence reads: CASSQAWTGGAEQYF. The CDR3 DNA reads as TGCGCCAGCAGCCAAGCATGGACAGGGGGAGCCGAGCAGTACTTC.

This chain joins TRBV2 and TRBJ1-3, with a tentative D call TRBD1 (5 bases). V gave up 9 bases and J gave up 0 bases, with 9 bases separating them. The CDR3 has 13 residues. Germline CDR1 SNHLY, CDR2 FYNNEI. The DNA of the CDR3 is TGTGCCAGTGGGACTGCCTCTGGAAACACCATATATTTT. It codes for CASGTASGNTIYF.

This rearrangement joins TRBV27 to TRBJ2-3; 12 bases map to TRBD2. The CDR3 spans 16 residues. Germline-derived CDR1 and CDR2 are MNHEY and SMNVEV (reference sequence). V gave up 6 bases and J gave up 0 bases; unmatched junction bases: 4. DNA for the CDR3: TGTGCCAGCAGCCGGACTAGCGGGATAAGCACAGATACGCAGTATTTT. Translated, it gives CASSRTSGISTDTQYF.

The chain employs TRBV5-1 and TRBJ2-5; 8 positions match TRBD2. Germline-derived CDR1 and CDR2 are SGHRS and YFSETQ. With 6 bases clipped from V and 0 bases from J, the junction kept 7 bases outside the gene matches. The CDR3 length is 15 residues. The CDR3, as DNA: TGCGCCAGCAAGCGAGCGGGGGCAAACCAAGAGACCCAGTACTTC. Translating gives CASKRAGANQETQYF.

This clone has a single count. The chain employs TRBV12-5 and TRBJ1-5; no reliable D call. Germline V gene data show CDR1 as LGHNT and CDR2 as FRNRAP. The CDR3 spans 13 residues. V lost 10 bases and J 4 bases, leaving 14 bases between the germline ends. The CDR3 loop reads CATRSRDNQPQHF. CDR3 DNA sequence: TGTGCTACGCGGAGTAGGGATAATCAGCCCCAGCATTTT.

The chain joins TRBV10-3 to TRBJ1-1; tentative D call: TRBD1 (5 bases). V dropped 5 bases and J dropped 1 base, with 11 bases sitting between them. The length of the CDR3 is 14 residues. From germline, CDR1 is ENHRY and CDR2 SYGVKD. The CDR3 here is CAISLRDSNTEAFF. The CDR3 DNA reads TGTGCCATCAGTTTACGGGACTCGAACACTGAAGCTTTCTTT.

The chain carries TRBV6-2 or TRBV6-3 and TRBJ1-3, with D uncertain. CDR1 MNHEY and CDR2 SVGEGT come from the germline V gene. This CDR3 spans 14 amino acids. Trimming cost V 2 bases and J 4 bases, with 9 bases left between them. CDR3 sequence (DNA): TGTGCCAGCAGTTACCTGAAAACCGGAAACACCATATATTTT. Its protein is CASSYLKTGNTIYF.

This chain links TRBV9 with TRBJ2-3, with D uncertain. Trimming left V 3 bases short and J 4 bases short, with 18 bases between. Germline V gene lookup returns CDR1 SGDLS and CDR2 YYNGEE. CDR3 length: 16 amino acids. Written as DNA, the CDR3 is TGTGCCAGCAGCGGCCCCGGAGACGGCGGTCCAGATACGCAGTATTTT. Its translation: CASSGPGDGGPDTQYF.

The chain couples TRBV29-1 to TRBJ1-1; D might be TRBD1 (6 bases). CDR3 length: 13 amino acids. Germline values: CDR1 SQVTM, CDR2 ANQGSEA. V lost 6 bases, J lost 5 bases, and 16 bases lay in between. The CDR3 sequence is CSVQQGRETEAFF. Written as DNA, the CDR3 is TGCAGCGTACAACAGGGCCGAGAAACTGAAGCTTTCTTT.

This clone was counted once. The chain couples TRBV5-5 to TRBJ1-1, with TRBD1 as a possible D gene (5 bases). This CDR3 has 15 amino acids. CDR1 and CDR2 from the germline V gene are SGHKS and YYEKEE (reference sequence). V shed 4 bases and J shed 7 bases, with 20 bases lying between them. CDR3 in amino acids: CASSTGPVGYGEAFF. The CDR3 DNA sequence: TGTGCCAGCAGCACAGGTCCCGTGGGGTACGGTGAAGCTTTCTTT.

V is TRBV7-3 and J is TRBJ2-1; TRBD2 matches 9 bases. There are 15 residues in the CDR3. Losses at the gene ends were 1 base for V and 7 bases for J; bases not matched to a gene: 5. The V gene's germline CDR1 is SGHTA and CDR2 FQGTGA. The CDR3 coding sequence is TGTGCCAGCAGCTTAATAGCGGGAGAAGGAAATGAGCAGTTCTTC. This sequence encodes CASSLIAGEGNEQFF. The complete variable domain, with remaining parts taken from reference TRBV7-3 and TRBJ2-1, reads GAGVSQTPSNKVTEKGKYVELRCDPISGHTALYWYRQSLGQGPEFLIYFQGTGAADDSGLPNDRFFAVRPEGSVSTLKIQRTERGDSAVYLCASSLIAGEGNEQFFGPGTRLTVL.

This clone has just one count. V is TRBV3-1 (or the pseudogene TRBV3-2) and J is TRBJ2-7; the D is unclear. V was pared by 1 base and J by 10 bases, with 11 bases between. Germline-derived CDR1 and CDR2 are LGHDT and YNNKEL (reference sequence). CDR3 size: 12 residues. The CDR3 DNA is TGTGCCAGCAGCCAAGGACGTACGCACCAGTACTTC. Protein product: CASSQGRTHQYF.

The chain is built from TRBV28 and TRBJ2-2, with D tentatively TRBD2 (5 bases). The V end lost 4 bases, the J end lost 4 bases, and 16 bases lay between the germline ends. This CDR3 spans 16 amino acids. Germline lookup yields CDR1 MDHEN and CDR2 SYDVKM. The CDR3 nucleotides read TGTGCCAGCAGTTCCACATCGGGAAAAATCACCGGGGAGCTGTTTTTT. It translates to CASSSTSGKITGELFF.

The V gene is TRBV5-1, the J gene TRBJ2-2; 10 nucleotides agree with TRBD2. The CDR3 is 17 amino acids. Germline-derived CDR1 and CDR2 are SGHRS and YFSETQ. Trimming took 1 base from V and 5 from J; bases not matched to a gene: 8. CDR3 sequence: CASSLKIAGGLTGELFF. DNA of the CDR3: TGCGCCAGCAGCTTGAAAATAGCGGGGGGCTTAACCGGGGAGCTGTTTTTT.

CDR3 sequence reads: CATRRSNTEAFF. The CDR3 DNA follows: TGTGCCACCCGACGGTCGAACACTGAAGCTTTCTTT. J is TRBJ1-1 and V is TRBV6-5; D remains unclear. Germline values: CDR1 MNHEY, CDR2 SVGAGI. V was clipped by 10 bases and J by 1 base, with 10 bases between them. The CDR3 totals 12 residues.

This chain links TRBV5-5 with TRBJ2-5, with D tentatively TRBD2 (5 bases). Germline CDR1 SGHKS, CDR2 YYEKEE (reference sequence). This CDR3 is 15 amino acids long. The V end was cut by 4 bases, the J end by 3 bases, with 16 bases between. Written as DNA, the CDR3 is TGTGCCAGCAGCCGCTTGGCTGGAGGAAAAGAGACCCAGTACTTC. This encodes CASSRLAGGKETQYF.

The gene calls are TRBV28 and TRBJ1-1; TRBD1 matches at 8 bases. This CDR3 comprises 15 residues. Germline V lookup: CDR1 MDHEN, CDR2 SYDVKM. With V trimmed by 6 bases and J by 1 base, 7 bases remained unmatched. CDR3 coding DNA: TGTGCCAGCAGACAAAGACAGGGGCCGAACACTGAAGCTTTCTTT. Protein product: CASRQRQGPNTEAFF.

In nucleotides, the CDR3 is TGTGCCAGCAGTGAGTTTCAGAGCAATCAGCCCCAGCATTTT. It encodes CASSEFQSNQPQHF. The chain combines TRBV2 with TRBJ1-5; no firm D call. V dropped 3 bases and J dropped 1 base, with 7 bases sitting between them. The length of the CDR3 is 14 residues. Germline V gene lookup returns CDR1 SNHLY and CDR2 FYNNEI.

This chain connects TRBV6-5 to TRBJ1-1; 7 bases align to TRBD1. CDR1 and CDR2 from the germline V gene are MNHEY and SVGAGI. The V and J ends lost 5 bases and 1 base, in that order; junction bases with no gene match: 7. The CDR3 has 15 amino acids. The CDR3 nucleotides are TGTGCCAGCAGTAGGACGGGACAGAGGAACACTGAAGCTTTCTTT. Encoded protein: CASSRTGQRNTEAFF.

As regards this clone: Distinct nucleotide sequences in the sample also encode this CDR3. V gene TRBV15 combines with J gene TRBJ1-1, with D perhaps TRBD1 (6 bases). CDR1 LNHNV and CDR2 YYDKDF come from the germline V gene (reference sequence). The ends were cut back, 3 bases at V and 1 base at J, with 6 bases in the middle. The CDR3 covers 13 residues. The CDR3 protein is CATSRDRNTEAFF. CDR3 DNA: TGTGCCACCAGCAGGGACAGGAACACTGAAGCTTTCTTT.

This chain links TRBV29-1 with TRBJ1-2; TRBD1 might be the D (5 bases). V shed 7 bases and J shed 5 bases, with 14 bases lying between them. The CDR3 loop spans 12 amino acids. CDR1 SQVTM and CDR2 ANQGSEA come from the germline V gene. CDR3 sequence: CSAVGTAYGYTF. Written as DNA, the CDR3 is TGCAGCGCTGTGGGGACCGCGTATGGCTACACCTTC.